This T cell receptor beta chain was retrieved from a study of blood T cell repertoires in COVID-19 (TCRdb year 2020). With regard to the full study: Samples from collaborators originated in the United States, Italy and Spain and spanned both the acute and convalescent phases of COVID-19. The material from the prospective study consisted of cDNA or gDNA derived from T cells, B-cell-depleted T cells, or PBMCs. The dataset comprised deeply sampled blood TCRbeta repertoires from subjects exposed to, actively infected with, or recovered from COVID-19. A freely available public database, intended as a resource for researchers studying the immune response to SARS-CoV-2, is where the repertoires were released. Samples were obtained from the ongoing ImmuneRACE study (first 160 participants) and from 1,254 subjects provided by 6 global collaborators. Nearly every sample came with metadata listing a de-identified subject ID, COVID-19 status, age in years and sex. Where HLA class I and class II types were available, the types were taken from metadata supplied by the sample provider, not from assay-based typing.

What the authors observed across the whole study: How much clinical and demographic metadata was included differed by source and by participant, and the metadata was provided uncurated.

Each collaborating institution followed its own protocols to collect whole blood in K2EDTA tubes. Collaborator samples were shipped for TCRbeta analysis as frozen whole blood, isolated PBMCs, or DNA extracted from either sample type. With respect to this clone: The target of this receptor is not known. No per-base quality is available; no much larger clone lies one base away.

TCRbeta CDR3 regions were amplified from genomic DNA by means of the immunoSEQ Assay, a bias-controlled multiplex PCR. In the authors' own workflow: Within the assay, amplification of reference gene primers was used to estimate how many nucleated cells each sample contained. Sequence reads were collapsed and filtered to measure the absolute abundance of every unique TCRbeta CDR3 rearrangement. For each sample, productive Simpson clonality was calculated as the square root of Simpson's diversity index over productive rearrangements. Imported from immuneACCESS, the table was reduced by TCRdb to in-frame sequences with V and J called. These copies leave out some clones; in studies compared against another copy, an unresolved V gene accounts for under half, and the cause of the remainder is not known. V and J calls plus clone size are reproduced from that table; the DNA served to infer D and trimming. This sample comprises about 400,000 clones, roughly 90% of them detected only once. The top ten clones comprise around 1.4% of the sample.

This TCR derives from a woman aged 25 to 45 with active or convalescent COVID-19. Source material: peripheral blood.

The CDR3 region has the sequence CASSGQATSRRGTQYF. DNA sequence: TGTGCCAGCAGTGGACAGGCCACGTCCAGAAGGGGTACGCAGTATTTT. The sequence joins TRBV2 to TRBJ2-3, with a weak D call of TRBD1 (6 bases match). Sequences SNHLY (CDR1) and FYNNEI (CDR2) are obtained from the germline V gene. Including the terminal cysteine and phenylalanine, the CDR3 comprises 16 residues. CDR3 DNA is the only sequence kept; it has 48 bases, read in frame from the first base. Trimming at the junction amounts to 4 bases on V and 8 bases on J, and the germline ends lie 22 bases apart.